This paragraph covers one TCR beta chain sequence. Its antigen is undetermined. At one end the junction does not follow the germline gene, possibly because of a read error. Sample time point: before preoperative PTX-NDP chemotherapy. Preoperative chemotherapy with paclitaxel-nedaplatin was given to patients before surgery. The entry originates in a study of esophageal squamous cell carcinoma under preoperative chemotherapy. Study observations and caveats: Tumor-infiltrating lymphocytes showed no significant post-chemotherapy TCR diversity increase, unlike peripheral T cells. Peripheral T cells migrating into the tumor appeared to partly supply post-treatment tumor-infiltrating lymphocytes.

TCRdb itself ran the PCR reads through MiXCR, one entry per CDR3 protein. The sample consists of about 30,000 distinct CDR3 sequences, around 50% of them appearing once. The sample was acquired from a patient given preoperative chemotherapy. The receptor's source is a human donor with esophageal squamous cell carcinoma. The donor label of this sample is uncertain.

As DNA, the CDR3 is TGCGCCAGCACTCTGAGCACAGATGCGCAGTTTTTC. Residues: CASTLSTDAQFF. This rearrangement joins TRBV12-3 or TRBV12-4 to TRBJ2-1; D not certain. This CDR3 region has 12 residues.